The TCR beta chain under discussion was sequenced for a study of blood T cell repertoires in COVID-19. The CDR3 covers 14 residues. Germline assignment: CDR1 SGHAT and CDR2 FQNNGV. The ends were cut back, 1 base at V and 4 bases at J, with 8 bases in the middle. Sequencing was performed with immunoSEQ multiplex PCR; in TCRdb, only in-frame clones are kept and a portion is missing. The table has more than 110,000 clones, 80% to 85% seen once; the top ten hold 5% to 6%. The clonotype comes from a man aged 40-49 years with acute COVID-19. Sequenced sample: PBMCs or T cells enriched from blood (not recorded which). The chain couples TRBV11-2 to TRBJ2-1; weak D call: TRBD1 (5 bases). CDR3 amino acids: CASSLGRDYNEQFF. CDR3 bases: TGTGCCAGCAGCTTAGGCAGGGATTACAATGAGCAGTTCTTC.